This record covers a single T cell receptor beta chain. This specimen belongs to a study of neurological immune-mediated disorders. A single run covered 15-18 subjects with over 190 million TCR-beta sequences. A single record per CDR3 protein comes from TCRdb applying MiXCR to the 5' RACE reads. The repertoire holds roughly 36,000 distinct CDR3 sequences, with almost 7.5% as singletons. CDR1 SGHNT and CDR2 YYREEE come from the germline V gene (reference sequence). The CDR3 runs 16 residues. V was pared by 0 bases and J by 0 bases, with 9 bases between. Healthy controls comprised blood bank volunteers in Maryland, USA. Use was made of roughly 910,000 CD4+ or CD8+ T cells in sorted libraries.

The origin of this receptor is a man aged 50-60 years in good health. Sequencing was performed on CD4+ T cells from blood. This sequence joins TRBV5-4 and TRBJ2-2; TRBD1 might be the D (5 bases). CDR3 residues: CASSLALGANTGELFF. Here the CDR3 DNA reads TGTGCCAGCAGCTTGGCCCTAGGGGCGAACACCGGGGAGCTGTTTTTT.